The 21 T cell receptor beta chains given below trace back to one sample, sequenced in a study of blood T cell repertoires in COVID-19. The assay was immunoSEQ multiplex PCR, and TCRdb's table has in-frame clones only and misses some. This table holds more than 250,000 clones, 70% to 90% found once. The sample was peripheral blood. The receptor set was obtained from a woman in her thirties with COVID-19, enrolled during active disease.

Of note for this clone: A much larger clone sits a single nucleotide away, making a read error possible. Here the CDR3 DNA reads TGTGCCAGCAGACCCGGGACAGGGGATGGCTACACCTTC. Amino acids: CASRPGTGDGYTF. This chain uses TRBV5-5 with TRBJ1-2; 10 nucleotides agree with TRBD1. This CDR3 has 13 amino acids. In germline, CDR1 is SGHKS, CDR2 YYEKEE (reference sequence). With V trimmed by 5 bases and J by 6 bases, 4 bases remained unmatched. The complete variable domain, with remaining parts taken from reference TRBV5-5 and TRBJ1-2, reads DAGVTQSPTHLIKTRGQQVTLRCSPISGHKSVSWYQQVLGQGPQFIFQYYEKEERGRGNFPDRFSARQFPNYSSELNVNALLLGDSALYLCASRPGTGDGYTFGSGTRLTVV.

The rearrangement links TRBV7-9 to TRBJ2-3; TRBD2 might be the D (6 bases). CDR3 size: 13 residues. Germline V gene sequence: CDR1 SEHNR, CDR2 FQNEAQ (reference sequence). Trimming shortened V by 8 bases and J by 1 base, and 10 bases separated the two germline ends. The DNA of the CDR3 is TGTGCCAGCCGGACGGGGGGCACAGATACGCAGTATTTT. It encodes CASRTGGTDTQYF.

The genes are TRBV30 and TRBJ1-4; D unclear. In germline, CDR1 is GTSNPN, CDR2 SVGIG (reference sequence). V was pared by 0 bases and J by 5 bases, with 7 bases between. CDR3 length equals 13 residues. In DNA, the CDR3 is TGTGCCTGGAGTGTTAGTCGGAATGAAAAACTGTTTTTT. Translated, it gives CAWSVSRNEKLFF.

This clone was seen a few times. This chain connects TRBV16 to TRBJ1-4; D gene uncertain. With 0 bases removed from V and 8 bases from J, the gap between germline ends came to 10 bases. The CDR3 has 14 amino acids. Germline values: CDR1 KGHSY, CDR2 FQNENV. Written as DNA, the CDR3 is TGTGCCAGCAGCCAATCGCAGCTGGGCGAAAAACTGTTTTTT. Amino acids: CASSQSQLGEKLFF. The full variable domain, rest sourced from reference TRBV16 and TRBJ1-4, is GEEVAQTPKHLVRGEGQKAKLYCAPIKGHSYVFWYQQVLKNEFKFLISFQNENVFDETGMPKERFSAKCLPNSPCSLEIQATKLEDSAVYFCASSQSQLGEKLFFGSGTQLSVL.

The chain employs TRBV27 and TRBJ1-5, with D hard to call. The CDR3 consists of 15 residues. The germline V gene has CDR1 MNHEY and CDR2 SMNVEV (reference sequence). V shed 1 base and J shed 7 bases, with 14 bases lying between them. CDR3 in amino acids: CASSLLGPRGQPQHF. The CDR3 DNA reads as TGTGCCAGCAGTTTATTAGGTCCTCGAGGACAGCCCCAGCATTTT.

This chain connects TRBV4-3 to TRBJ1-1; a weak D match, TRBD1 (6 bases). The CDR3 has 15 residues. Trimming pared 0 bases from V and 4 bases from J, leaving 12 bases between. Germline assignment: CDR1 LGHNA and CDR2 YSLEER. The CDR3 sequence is CASSQDIGGGTEAFF. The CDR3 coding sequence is TGCGCCAGCAGCCAAGATATAGGGGGGGGCACTGAAGCTTTCTTT.

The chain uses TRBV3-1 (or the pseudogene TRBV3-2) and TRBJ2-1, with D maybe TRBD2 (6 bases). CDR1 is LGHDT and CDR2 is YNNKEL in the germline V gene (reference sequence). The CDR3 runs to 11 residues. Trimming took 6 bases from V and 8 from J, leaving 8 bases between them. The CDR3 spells CASRGLDEQFF. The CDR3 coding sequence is TGTGCCAGCAGGGGACTCGATGAGCAGTTCTTC.

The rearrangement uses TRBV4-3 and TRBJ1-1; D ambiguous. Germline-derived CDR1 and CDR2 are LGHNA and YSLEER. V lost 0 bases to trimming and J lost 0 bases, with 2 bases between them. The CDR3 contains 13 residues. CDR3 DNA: TGCGCCAGCAGCCAAGACATGAACACTGAAGCTTTCTTT. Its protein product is CASSQDMNTEAFF.

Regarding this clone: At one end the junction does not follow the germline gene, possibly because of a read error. CDR3 nucleotide sequence: TGTGCCAGCAGTTACCAGAGAGCGGGGAAAGCTTTC. It yields the protein CASSYQRAGKAF. The rearrangement uses TRBV28 and TRBJ2-7; 7 bases align to TRBD2. The CDR3 covers 12 residues. The germline gives CDR1 MDHEN, CDR2 SYDVKM.

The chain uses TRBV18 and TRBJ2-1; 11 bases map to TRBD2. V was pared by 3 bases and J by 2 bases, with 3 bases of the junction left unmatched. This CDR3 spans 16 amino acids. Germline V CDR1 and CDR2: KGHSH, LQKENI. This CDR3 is CASSPYSGGAYNEQFF. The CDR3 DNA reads TGTGCCAGCTCACCTTATAGCGGGGGGGCCTACAATGAGCAGTTCTTC.

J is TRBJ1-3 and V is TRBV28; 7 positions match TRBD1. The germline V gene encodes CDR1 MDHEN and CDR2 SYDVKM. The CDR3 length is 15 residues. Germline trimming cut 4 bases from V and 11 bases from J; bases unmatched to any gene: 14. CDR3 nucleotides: TGTGCCAGCAGTTCCACAGGGGCCCCTTATAGGGCCATATATTTT. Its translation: CASSSTGAPYRAIYF.

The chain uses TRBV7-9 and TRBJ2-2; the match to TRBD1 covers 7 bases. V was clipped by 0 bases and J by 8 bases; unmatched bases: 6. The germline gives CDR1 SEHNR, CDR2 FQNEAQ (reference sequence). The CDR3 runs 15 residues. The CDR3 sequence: CASSLARQGTGELFF. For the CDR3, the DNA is TGTGCCAGCAGCTTAGCCCGACAGGGTACGGGGGAGCTGTTTTTT.

The CDR3 DNA follows: TGCGCCAGCAGACGACACCCTTGGGCTGAAGCTTTCTTT. Amino acid sequence: CASRRHPWAEAFF. The genes are TRBV10-1 and TRBJ1-1; no clear D gene. This CDR3 is 13 amino acids long. The germline V gene encodes CDR1 WNHNN and CDR2 SYGVQD (reference sequence). With 6 bases removed from V and 6 bases from J, the gap between germline ends came to 14 bases.

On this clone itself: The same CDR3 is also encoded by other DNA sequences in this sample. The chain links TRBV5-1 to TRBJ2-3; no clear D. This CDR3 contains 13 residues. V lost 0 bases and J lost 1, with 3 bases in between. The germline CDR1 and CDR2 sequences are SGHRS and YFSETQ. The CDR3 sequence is CASSLGGTDTQYF. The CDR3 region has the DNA TGCGCCAGCAGCTTGGGCGGCACAGATACGCAGTATTTT.

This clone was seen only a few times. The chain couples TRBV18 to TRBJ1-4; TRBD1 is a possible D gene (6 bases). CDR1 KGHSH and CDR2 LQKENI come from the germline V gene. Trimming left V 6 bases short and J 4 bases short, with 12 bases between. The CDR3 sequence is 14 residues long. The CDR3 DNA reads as TGTGCCAGCTCTCGAGGACAGCATAATGAAAAACTGTTTTTT. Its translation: CASSRGQHNEKLFF.

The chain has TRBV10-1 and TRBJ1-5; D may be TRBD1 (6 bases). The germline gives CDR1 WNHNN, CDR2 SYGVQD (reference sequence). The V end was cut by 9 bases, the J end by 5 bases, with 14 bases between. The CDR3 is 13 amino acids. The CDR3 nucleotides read TGCGCCAGGGGTAAGGGGGTTCATCAGCCCCAGCATTTT. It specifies CARGKGVHQPQHF.

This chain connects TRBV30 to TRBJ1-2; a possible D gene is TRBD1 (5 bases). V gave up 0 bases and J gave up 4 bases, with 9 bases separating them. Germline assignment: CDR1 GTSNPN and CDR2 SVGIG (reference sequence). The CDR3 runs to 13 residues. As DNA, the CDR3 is TGTGCCTGGAGTGTTGCAGGGTTCTATGGCTACACCTTC. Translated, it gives CAWSVAGFYGYTF.

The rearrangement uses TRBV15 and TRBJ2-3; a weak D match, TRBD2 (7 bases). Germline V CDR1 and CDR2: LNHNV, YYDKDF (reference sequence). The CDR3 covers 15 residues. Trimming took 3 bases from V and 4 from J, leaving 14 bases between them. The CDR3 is CATSRGGRGADTQYF. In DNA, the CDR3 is TGTGCCACCAGCAGGGGGGGCCGGGGGGCAGATACGCAGTATTTT.

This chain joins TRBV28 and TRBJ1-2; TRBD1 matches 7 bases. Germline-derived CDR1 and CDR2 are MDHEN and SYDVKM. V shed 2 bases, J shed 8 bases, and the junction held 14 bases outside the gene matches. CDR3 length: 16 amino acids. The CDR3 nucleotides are TGTGCCAGCAGTTTAGGCGGGACAGAGAGAGTCGGAGGCTACACCTTC. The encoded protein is CASSLGGTERVGGYTF.

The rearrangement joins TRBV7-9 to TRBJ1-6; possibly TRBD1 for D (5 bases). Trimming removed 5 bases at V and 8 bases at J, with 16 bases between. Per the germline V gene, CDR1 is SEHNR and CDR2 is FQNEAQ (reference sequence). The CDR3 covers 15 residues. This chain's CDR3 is CASSAPGLQDSPLHF. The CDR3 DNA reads TGTGCCAGCAGCGCACCCGGGCTACAGGATTCACCCCTCCACTTT.

In DNA, the CDR3 is TGTGCCAGCAGTGGCCCGACTAGCGGGAGCTCCTACGAGCAGTACGTC. It yields the protein CASSGPTSGSSYEQYV. The chain uses TRBV2 and TRBJ2-7; 12 bases agree with TRBD2. Germline V gene sequence: CDR1 SNHLY, CDR2 FYNNEI. V lost 4 bases to trimming and J lost 0 bases; unmatched junction nucleotides: 4. This CDR3 spans 16 amino acids.